Given below is one T cell receptor beta chain in context. This entry is derived from a study of cytomegalovirus exposure and HLA in healthy donors. At the level of the study: In a previous analysis, around 120 million unique TCR beta sequences were found from 170 million or so T cells. Of over 300 genotyped donors, approximately 80% clustered with self-reported Caucasian donors.

Germline-derived CDR1 and CDR2 are MGHRA and YSYEKL. This CDR3 has 15 amino acids. The PCR employed 60 Vbeta primers together with 13 Jbeta primers. Profiled with immunoSEQ multiplex PCR; TCRdb holds only in-frame clones, not every one. Found here are around 120,000 clones, just over 70% of them singletons; the top ten hold around 2.5%. The J gene is TRBJ2-5, the V gene TRBV4-1; 9 bases are shared with TRBD1. Near its end, the DNA agrees better with TRBJ2-7, so the J call may be wrong. The origin of this receptor is a woman aged 55-70 years in good health and CMV-seropositive. The material sequenced was PBMCs. The CDR3 reads CASSHGTGKFYEQYF. CDR3 sequence (DNA): TGCGCCAGCAGCCACGGGACAGGGAAGTTCTACGAGCAGTACTTC.